This T cell receptor (beta chain) derives from a study of early T cells in non-severe SARS-CoV-2 infection. CDR1 is MDHEN and CDR2 is SYDVKM in the germline V gene. CDR3 size: 13 residues. V lost 5 bases and J lost 8, with 13 bases in between. TCRdb re-called the 5' RACE reads through MiXCR, storing one row per CDR3 protein. Here the sample spans some 80,000 distinct CDR3 sequences, over 9.5% being singletons. Sample: whole blood. This sequence joins TRBV28 and TRBJ2-1; D is undetermined. The clonotype was recovered from an adult who was a healthcare worker with PCR-confirmed SARS-CoV-2 infection or an uninfected control (not recorded which). The CDR3: CASSPPNGDEQFF. The CDR3 DNA follows: TGTGCCAGCAGTCCTCCGAACGGCGATGAGCAGTTCTTC.